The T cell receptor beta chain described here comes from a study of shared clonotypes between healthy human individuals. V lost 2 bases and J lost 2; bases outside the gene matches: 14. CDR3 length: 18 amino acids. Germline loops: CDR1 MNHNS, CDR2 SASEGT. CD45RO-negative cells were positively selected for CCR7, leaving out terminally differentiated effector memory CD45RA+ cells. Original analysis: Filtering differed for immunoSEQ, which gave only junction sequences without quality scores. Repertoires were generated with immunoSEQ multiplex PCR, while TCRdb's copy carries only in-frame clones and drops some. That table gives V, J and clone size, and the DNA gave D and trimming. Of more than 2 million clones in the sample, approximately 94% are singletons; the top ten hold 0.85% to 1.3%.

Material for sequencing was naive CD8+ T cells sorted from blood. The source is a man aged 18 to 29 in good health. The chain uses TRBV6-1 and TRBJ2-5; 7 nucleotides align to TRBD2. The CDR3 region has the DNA TGTGCCAGCAGTGAAAAGGGGCTAGCGGATCGATATCAAGAGACCCAGTACTTC. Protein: CASSEKGLADRYQETQYF.